One and the same sample provided the 28 T cell receptor beta chains below, sequenced in a study of T cell clusters in autoimmune cytopenias. TRB was amplified from roughly 270 ng of peripheral blood genomic DNA per sample. Multiplex touch-down PCR amplified TRB using TRB-A and TRB-B pools in one tube. TCRdb re-called the multiplex PCR reads, yielding one record per CDR3 amino acid sequence without DNA. The sample includes around 2,000 distinct CDR3 sequences. In addition, the sample was reused for a study of T cell repertoires in aging, cancer and after chemotherapy.

The sequenced material came from peripheral blood. The receptors shown here come from a human donor in good health.

Considering frequency, this clonotype is medium-sized. The chain employs TRBV19 and TRBJ2-7; absent DNA, TCRdb's TRBD1 call cannot be checked. CDR1 and CDR2 (germline): LNHDA, SQIVND (reference sequence). This CDR3 is built from 13 residues. CDR3 in amino acids: CASTHPTGGEQYF.

The J gene is TRBJ2-5, the V gene TRBV5-6; TCRdb's D call of TRBD2 is untestable without DNA. The CDR3 consists of 11 residues. Germline V lookup: CDR1 SGHDT, CDR2 YYEEEE. The CDR3 reads CASRGGGGQYF.

The rearrangement links TRBV11-2 to TRBJ2-7. Germline assignment: CDR1 SGHAT and CDR2 FQNNGV. The CDR3 is 13 residues long. The chain's CDR3 is CASSLFWNYEQYF.

This clonotype is labeled medium-sized based on frequency. V gene TRBV6-5 combines with J gene TRBJ1-2; checking the TCRdb D call of TRBD1 is not possible without DNA. Germline V gene lookup returns CDR1 MNHEY and CDR2 SVGAGI. CDR3 length: 14 amino acids. CDR3: CASRRTGEDYGYTF.

J is TRBJ1-1 and V is TRBV4-2. Germline-derived CDR1 and CDR2 are LGHNA and YNFKEQ. This CDR3 has 15 residues. CDR3 sequence reads: CASSQAGGVNTEAFF.

V and J are TRBV5-1 and TRBJ2-2; TCRdb's D call, TRBD1, is unchecked because there is no DNA. This CDR3 spans 14 amino acids. CDR1 and CDR2 from the germline V gene are SGHRS and YFSETQ. CDR3 region: CASSLQGNTGELFF. The entire variable domain, with the rest obtained from reference TRBV5-1 and TRBJ2-2, is as follows: KAGVTQTPRYLIKTRGQQVTLSCSPISGHRSVSWYQQTPGQGLQFLFEYFSETQRNKGNFPGRFSGRQFSNSRSEMNVSTLELGDSALYLCASSLQGNTGELFFGEGSRLTVL.

This clonotype is classed as medium-sized by frequency. The chain joins TRBV18 to TRBJ2-7. Per germline, CDR1 KGHSH and CDR2 LQKENI. This CDR3 has 13 residues. CDR3 region: CASSPQGAYEQYF.

By frequency, this clonotype registers medium-sized (0.01 to 0.1%). The rearrangement links TRBV12-3 or TRBV12-4 to TRBJ2-3; the D call from TCRdb, TRBD1, cannot be confirmed without DNA. This CDR3 has 15 amino acids. CDR3 sequence reads: CASSSWQGRKDTQYF.

This clonotype registers medium-sized by frequency. The V gene is TRBV13, the J gene TRBJ2-7; no DNA is available, so the TRBD1 call from TCRdb remains unchecked. This CDR3 region has 15 residues. Germline CDR1 is PRHDT and CDR2 is FYEKMQ (reference sequence). The CDR3 spells CASSPRQGPSYEQYF.

This clonotype shows up as medium-sized (0.01 to 0.1%) by frequency. The J gene is TRBJ1-1, the V gene TRBV6-2 or TRBV6-3. The CDR3 is made up of 12 amino acids. Germline loops: CDR1 MNHEY, CDR2 SVGEGT. This CDR3 is CASGEGVTEAFF.

This clonotype registers medium-sized by frequency. The gene calls are TRBV6-6 and TRBJ2-5; TCRdb returns TRBD1, unconfirmable since there is no DNA. The CDR3 totals 15 residues. Germline CDR1 and CDR2: MNHNY and SVGAGI (reference sequence). CDR3 protein: CASSYPGGGQETQYF.

By frequency, this clonotype is medium-sized. The chain couples TRBV11-1 to TRBJ2-7. Germline V gene lookup returns CDR1 SGHAT and CDR2 FQDESV (reference sequence). There are 12 residues in the CDR3. CDR3 sequence reads: CASSLAGMEQYF.

This clonotype registers medium-sized by frequency. V and J are TRBV18 and TRBJ2-1; TCRdb selects TRBD1, and the lack of DNA leaves this call unchecked. The CDR3 totals 14 residues. In germline, CDR1 is KGHSH, CDR2 LQKENI. The CDR3 region is CASQRDRTRNEQFF.

V is TRBV11-2 and J is TRBJ1-3; the D gene TCRdb calls, TRBD1, cannot be checked with no DNA. CDR1 is SGHAT and CDR2 is FQNNGV in the germline V gene. This CDR3 has 16 amino acids. The chain's CDR3 is CASSLTRGGSGNTIYF.

This clonotype is identified as medium-sized from frequency. This chain uses TRBV5-4 with TRBJ2-5; TCRdb lists TRBD1, though no DNA is available to test this call. The CDR3 extends over 14 amino acids. Germline CDR1 is SGHNT and CDR2 is YYREEE (reference sequence). The CDR3 reads CASSLGVSQETQYF.

This clonotype counts as large by frequency. The chain employs TRBV29-1 and TRBJ2-7; TCRdb returns TRBD1, unconfirmable since there is no DNA. In germline, CDR1 is SQVTM, CDR2 ANQGSEA. There are 13 residues in the CDR3. CDR3 residues: CSAGTTQSYEQYF.

The chain carries TRBV4-3 and TRBJ2-3; TCRdb's D call, TRBD2, is unchecked because there is no DNA. Germline lookup yields CDR1 LGHNA and CDR2 YSLEER. The CDR3 sequence is 18 residues long. The CDR3 sequence: CASSQDVWASGGADTQYF.

Its frequency marks this clonotype as medium-sized. This chain links TRBV12-3 or TRBV12-4 with TRBJ2-6. The length of the CDR3 is 17 residues. Here the CDR3 reads CASSLARGFSGANVLTF.

According to its frequency, this clonotype is medium-sized. This chain links TRBV19 with TRBJ1-4; there is no DNA to check the TCRdb D call of TRBD1. Germline-derived CDR1 and CDR2 are LNHDA and SQIVND (reference sequence). This CDR3 comprises 14 residues. The CDR3 loop is CASSAGGAFGKLFF.

This clonotype shows up as medium-sized by frequency. The chain recombines TRBV7-6 with TRBJ2-3. This CDR3 comprises 15 residues. Germline V CDR1 and CDR2: SGHVS, FNYEAQ. The CDR3: CASSLVGSYTDTQYF.

This clonotype is classed as medium-sized by frequency. The V and J genes are TRBV6-2 or TRBV6-3 and TRBJ1-5; TCRdb gives TRBD1 as the D gene, but with no DNA this cannot be confirmed. CDR1 and CDR2 from the germline V gene are MNHEY and SVGEGT. This CDR3 spans 15 amino acids. The CDR3 loop is CASSYRGVGNQPQHF.

This clonotype is large by frequency. The chain joins TRBV6-5 to TRBJ1-4; TCRdb calls TRBD1, which cannot be checked without DNA. The CDR3 length is 14 residues. Germline values: CDR1 MNHEY, CDR2 SVGAGI. CDR3 amino acids: CASTDDRDGEKLFF.

This clonotype shows up as medium-sized by frequency. This chain uses TRBV7-9 with TRBJ2-7. This CDR3 spans 14 amino acids. Germline values: CDR1 SEHNR, CDR2 FQNEAQ (reference sequence). The CDR3 reads CASSLGSQRYEQYF.

This chain uses TRBV14 with TRBJ2-3; checking the TCRdb D call of TRBD2 is not possible without DNA. The CDR3 consists of 17 residues. Per germline, CDR1 SGHDN and CDR2 FVKESK. The CDR3 loop is CASSQVIAGFGADTQYF.

This clonotype is deemed large by its frequency. This chain uses TRBV19 with TRBJ2-2; the D gene TCRdb calls, TRBD1, cannot be checked with no DNA. This CDR3 has 15 residues. The germline V gene encodes CDR1 LNHDA and CDR2 SQIVND (reference sequence). This chain's CDR3 is CASSRGLTNTGELFF.

Considering frequency, this clonotype is medium-sized. V gene TRBV20-1 combines with J gene TRBJ2-1; TCRdb's D call of TRBD1 is untestable without DNA. Germline V gene sequence: CDR1 DFQATT, CDR2 SNEGSKA (reference sequence). The CDR3 loop spans 14 amino acids. This CDR3 reads CSAFLTTGRNEQFF.

In terms of frequency, this clonotype is large. V is TRBV19 and J is TRBJ2-7; without DNA, the TCRdb call of TRBD1 cannot be checked. Germline V gene sequence: CDR1 LNHDA, CDR2 SQIVND (reference sequence). The CDR3 covers 14 residues. The chain's CDR3 is CASSIASTGHEQYF.

Measured by frequency, this clonotype is medium-sized (0.01 to 0.1%). The chain has TRBV27 and TRBJ2-7; TCRdb returns TRBD2, unconfirmable since there is no DNA. Looked up from germline, CDR1 is MNHEY and CDR2 is SMNVEV (reference sequence). The CDR3 runs to 15 residues. The CDR3 is CASSLTLAGGLEQYF.